Included here is one T cell receptor (beta chain) sequence, with context. Its antigen is still unknown. TCRdb re-analysed the reads in MiXCR, keeping a single row per CDR3 protein. This sample carries under 850,000 distinct CDR3 sequences, roughly 33% of them seen once, and the ten largest clones take 15% to 20%. These data belong to a study of T cell repertoires in cytomegalovirus infection. Whole-study context: Peptides in the study included HLA-C-restricted and HLA-B-restricted CMV epitopes. The public TCR beta signatures pointed to both CMV infection and matching HLA type. Points from the study as a whole: Using cumulative public TCR beta family frequency, the authors identified those who carried CMV together with the relevant HLA. The ex vivo response was dominated by HLA-C-restricted CMV-specific TCR beta clonotypes.

CDR1 is KGHSH and CDR2 is LQKENI in the germline V gene. V was clipped by 2 bases and J by 5 bases, with 7 bases between them. The CDR3 totals 13 residues. This chain links TRBV18 with TRBJ2-1; D unresolved. This sample comprised cultured PBMCs, obtained from culture after CMV antigen stimulation. This receptor was obtained from a human donor in good health (CMV status not recorded). Some clones in this sample may be carry-over from other donors' samples. The DNA for the CDR3 is TGTGCCAGCTCACCATACTTAGACAATGAGCAGTTCTTC. This sequence encodes CASSPYLDNEQFF. The entire variable domain, with the rest obtained from reference TRBV18 and TRBJ2-1, is as follows: NAGVMQNPRHLVRRRGQEARLRCSPMKGHSHVYWYRQLPEEGLKFMVYLQKENIIDESGMPKERFSAEFPKEGPSILRIQQVVRGDSAAYFCASSPYLDNEQFFGPGTRLTVL.